The T cell receptor (beta chain) under discussion was sequenced for a study of blood T cell repertoires in COVID-19. Study background: In each case, the material was cDNA or gDNA derived from T cells, B-cell-depleted T cells, or PBMCs.

In its sample, this clone was seen once. Using immunoSEQ multiplex PCR, the repertoire was profiled, and TCRdb retains in-frame clones only, with some absent. This table holds approximately 100,000 clones, approximately 87% found once. CDR3 length: 15 residues. Looked up from germline, CDR1 is MGHRA and CDR2 is YSYEKL. Trimming removed 0 bases from V and 5 bases from J; junction bases left unmatched: 6. This clonotype originated in a man aged 50 to 60 with acute or convalescent COVID-19. J is TRBJ2-5 and V is TRBV4-1, with TRBD1 matching over 7 bases. Sequenced: peripheral blood. CDR3 protein: CASSQEMDRRETQYF. The CDR3 DNA sequence: TGCGCCAGCAGCCAAGAAATGGACAGGCGCGAGACCCAGTACTTC.